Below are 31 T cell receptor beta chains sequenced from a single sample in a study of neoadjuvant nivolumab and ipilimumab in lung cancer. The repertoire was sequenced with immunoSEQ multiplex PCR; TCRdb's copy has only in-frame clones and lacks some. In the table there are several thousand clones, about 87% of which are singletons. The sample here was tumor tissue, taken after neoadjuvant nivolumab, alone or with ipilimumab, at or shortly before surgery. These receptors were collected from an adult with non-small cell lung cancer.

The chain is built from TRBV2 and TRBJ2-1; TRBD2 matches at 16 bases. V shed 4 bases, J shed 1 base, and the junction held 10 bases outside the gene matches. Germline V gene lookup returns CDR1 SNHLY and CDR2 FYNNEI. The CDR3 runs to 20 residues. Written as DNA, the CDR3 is TGTGCCAGCAGTGGGAAGGGACTAGCGGGGGGGCGAGGTTCCTACAATGAGCAGTTCTTC. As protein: CASSGKGLAGGRGSYNEQFF.

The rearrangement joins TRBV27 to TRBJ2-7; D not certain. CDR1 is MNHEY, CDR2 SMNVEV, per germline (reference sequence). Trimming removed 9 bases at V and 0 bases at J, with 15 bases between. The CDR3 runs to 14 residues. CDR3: CASSLGLRSYEQYF. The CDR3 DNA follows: TGTGCCAGTAGCCTGGGTTTACGCTCCTACGAGCAGTACTTC.

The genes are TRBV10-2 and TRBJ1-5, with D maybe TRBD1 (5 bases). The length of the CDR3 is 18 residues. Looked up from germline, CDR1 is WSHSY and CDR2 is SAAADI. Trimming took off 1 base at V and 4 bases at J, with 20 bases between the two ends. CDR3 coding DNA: TGCGCCAGCAGTGAGTTGCAGGGAACCCCCGCAAAAAATCAGCCCCAGCATTTT. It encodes CASSELQGTPAKNQPQHF.

The CDR3 DNA is TGTGCCAGCAGAAGGATGAACACTGAAGCTTTCTTT. Its protein product is CASRRMNTEAFF. This chain connects TRBV7-9 to TRBJ1-1; D gene uncertain. Trimming pared 6 bases from V and 0 bases from J, leaving 5 bases between. Germline V gives CDR1 SEHNR, CDR2 FQNEAQ (reference sequence). The CDR3 sequence is 12 residues long.

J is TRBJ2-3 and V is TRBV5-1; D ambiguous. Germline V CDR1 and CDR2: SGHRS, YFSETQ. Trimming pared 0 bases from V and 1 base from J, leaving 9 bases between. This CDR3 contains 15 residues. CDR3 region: CASSLGTRGTDTQYF. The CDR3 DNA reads TGCGCCAGCAGCTTGGGTACCAGAGGCACAGATACGCAGTATTTT.

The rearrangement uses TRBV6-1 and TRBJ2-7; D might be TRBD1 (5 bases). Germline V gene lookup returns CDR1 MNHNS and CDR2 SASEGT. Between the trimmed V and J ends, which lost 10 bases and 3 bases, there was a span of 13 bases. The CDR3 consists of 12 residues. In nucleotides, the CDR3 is TGTGCCACCAAGACAGATTTCTACGAGCAGTACTTC. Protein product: CATKTDFYEQYF.

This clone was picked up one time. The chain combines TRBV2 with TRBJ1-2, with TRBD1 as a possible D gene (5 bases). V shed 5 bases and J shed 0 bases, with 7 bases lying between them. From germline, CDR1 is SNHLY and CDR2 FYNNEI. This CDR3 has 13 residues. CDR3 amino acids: CASSRQPNYGYTF. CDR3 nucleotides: TGTGCCAGCAGTAGACAGCCTAACTATGGCTACACCTTC.

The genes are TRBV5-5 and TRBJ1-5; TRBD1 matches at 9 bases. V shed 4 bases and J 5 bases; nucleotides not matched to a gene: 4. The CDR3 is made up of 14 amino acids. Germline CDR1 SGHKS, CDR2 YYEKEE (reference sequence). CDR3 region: CASSIRTGDQPQHF. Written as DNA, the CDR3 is TGTGCCAGCAGCATACGGACAGGGGATCAGCCCCAGCATTTT. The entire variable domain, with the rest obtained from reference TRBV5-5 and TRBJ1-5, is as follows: DAGVTQSPTHLIKTRGQQVTLRCSPISGHKSVSWYQQVLGQGPQFIFQYYEKEERGRGNFPDRFSARQFPNYSSELNVNALLLGDSALYLCASSIRTGDQPQHFGDGTRLSIL.

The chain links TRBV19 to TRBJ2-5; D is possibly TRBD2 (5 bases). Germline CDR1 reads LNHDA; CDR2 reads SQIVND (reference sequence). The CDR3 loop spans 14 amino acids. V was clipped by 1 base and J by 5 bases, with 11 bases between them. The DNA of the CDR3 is TGTGCCAGTAGTATAGGCGGAGGCGGGGAGACCCAGTACTTC. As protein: CASSIGGGGETQYF. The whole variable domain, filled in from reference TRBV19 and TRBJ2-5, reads DGGITQSPKYLFRKEGQNVTLSCEQNLNHDAMYWYRQDPGQGLRLIYYSQIVNDFQKGDIAEGYSVSREKKESFPLTVTSAQKNPTAFYLCASSIGGGGETQYFGPGTRLLVL.

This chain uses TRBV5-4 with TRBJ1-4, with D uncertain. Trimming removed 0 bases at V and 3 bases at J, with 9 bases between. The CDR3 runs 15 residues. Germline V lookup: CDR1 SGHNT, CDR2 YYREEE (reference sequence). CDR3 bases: TGTGCCAGCAGCTTGGGGCAGGTTGCTAATGAAAAACTGTTTTTT. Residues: CASSLGQVANEKLFF.

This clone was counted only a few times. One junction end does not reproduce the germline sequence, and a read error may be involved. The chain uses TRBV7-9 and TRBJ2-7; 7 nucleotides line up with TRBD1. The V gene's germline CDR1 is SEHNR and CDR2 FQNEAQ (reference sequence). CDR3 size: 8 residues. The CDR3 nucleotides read TGTGCCAGCGGACAGGACGTATTC. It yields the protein CASGQDVF.

CDR3 sequence reads: CASTLVGPSEQYF. The CDR3 region has the DNA TGTGCCAGCACATTGGTTGGACCCTCCGAGCAGTACTTC. V gene TRBV7-9 combines with J gene TRBJ2-7; D gene ambiguous. V dropped 7 bases and J dropped 6 bases, with 16 bases sitting between them. Germline lookup yields CDR1 SEHNR and CDR2 FQNEAQ (reference sequence). CDR3 size: 13 residues.

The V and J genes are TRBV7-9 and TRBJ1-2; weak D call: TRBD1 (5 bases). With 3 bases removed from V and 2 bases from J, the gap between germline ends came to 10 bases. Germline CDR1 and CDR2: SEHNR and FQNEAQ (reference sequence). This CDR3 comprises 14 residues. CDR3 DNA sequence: TGTGCCAGCAGCTTGCAGAGGGGCAACTATGGCTACACCTTC. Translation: CASSLQRGNYGYTF.

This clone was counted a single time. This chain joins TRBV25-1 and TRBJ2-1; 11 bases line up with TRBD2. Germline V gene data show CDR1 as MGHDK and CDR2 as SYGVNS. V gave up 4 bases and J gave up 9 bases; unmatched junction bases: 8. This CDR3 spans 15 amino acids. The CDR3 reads CASSVTSGKMAEQFF. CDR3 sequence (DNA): TGTGCCAGCAGTGTGACTAGCGGGAAAATGGCTGAGCAGTTCTTC.

CDR3 in amino acids: CASSRGQANTGELFF. The CDR3 DNA reads TGCGCCAGCAGCCGTGGACAGGCGAACACCGGGGAGCTGTTTTTT. This chain uses TRBV5-1 with TRBJ2-2; the match to TRBD1 covers 7 bases. Per germline, CDR1 SGHRS and CDR2 YFSETQ. CDR3 length equals 15 residues. The ends lost 4 bases at V and 0 bases at J; junction bases unmatched: 3.

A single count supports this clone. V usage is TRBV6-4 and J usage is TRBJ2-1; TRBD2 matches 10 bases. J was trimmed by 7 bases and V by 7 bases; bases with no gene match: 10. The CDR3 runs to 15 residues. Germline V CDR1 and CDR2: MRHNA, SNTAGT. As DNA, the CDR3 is TGTGCCAGCAAACGGACTAGCGGAACGACGAATGAGCAGTTCTTC. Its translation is CASKRTSGTTNEQFF.

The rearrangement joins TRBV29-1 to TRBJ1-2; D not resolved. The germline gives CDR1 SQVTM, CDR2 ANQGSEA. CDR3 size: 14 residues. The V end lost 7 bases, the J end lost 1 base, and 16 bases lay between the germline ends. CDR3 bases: TGCAGCGCGAAAATGCCAGCTATTAACTATGGCTACACCTTC. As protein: CSAKMPAINYGYTF.

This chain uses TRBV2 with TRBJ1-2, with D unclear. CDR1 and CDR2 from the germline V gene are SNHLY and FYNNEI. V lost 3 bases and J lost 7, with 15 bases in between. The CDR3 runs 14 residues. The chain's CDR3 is CASSERAYSFGYTF. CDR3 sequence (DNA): TGTGCCAGCAGTGAGCGGGCCTACAGCTTTGGCTACACCTTC.

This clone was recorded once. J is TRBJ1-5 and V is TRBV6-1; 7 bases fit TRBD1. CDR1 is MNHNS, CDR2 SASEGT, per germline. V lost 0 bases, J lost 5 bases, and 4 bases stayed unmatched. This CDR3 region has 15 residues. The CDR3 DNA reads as TGTGCCAGCAGTGAAGCAAGAACAGGGGATCAGCCCCAGCATTTT. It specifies CASSEARTGDQPQHF.

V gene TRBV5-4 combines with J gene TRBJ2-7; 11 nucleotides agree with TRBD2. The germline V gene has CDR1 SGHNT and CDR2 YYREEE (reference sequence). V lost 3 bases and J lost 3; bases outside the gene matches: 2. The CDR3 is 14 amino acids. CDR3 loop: CASSSGTSGYEQYF. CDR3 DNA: TGTGCCAGCAGCTCCGGGACTAGCGGCTACGAGCAGTACTTC.

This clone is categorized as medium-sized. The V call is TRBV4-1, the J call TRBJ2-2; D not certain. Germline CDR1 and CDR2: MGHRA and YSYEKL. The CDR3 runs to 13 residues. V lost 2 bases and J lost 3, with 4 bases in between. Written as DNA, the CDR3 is TGCGCCAGCAGCCAACAGGACACCGGGGAGCTGTTTTTT. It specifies CASSQQDTGELFF.

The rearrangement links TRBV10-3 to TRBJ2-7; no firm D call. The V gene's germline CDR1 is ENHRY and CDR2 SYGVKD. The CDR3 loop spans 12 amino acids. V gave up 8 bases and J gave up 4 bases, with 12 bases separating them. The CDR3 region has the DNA TGTGCCATCGGCGACTCCATTTACGAGCAGTACTTC. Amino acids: CAIGDSIYEQYF.

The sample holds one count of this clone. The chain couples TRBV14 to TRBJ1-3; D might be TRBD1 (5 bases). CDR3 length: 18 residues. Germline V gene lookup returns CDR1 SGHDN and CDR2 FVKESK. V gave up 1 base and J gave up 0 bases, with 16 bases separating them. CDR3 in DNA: TGTGCCAGCAGCCAAGCCCTAGCAGTGAGGGGCTCTGGAAACACCATATATTTT. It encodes CASSQALAVRGSGNTIYF.

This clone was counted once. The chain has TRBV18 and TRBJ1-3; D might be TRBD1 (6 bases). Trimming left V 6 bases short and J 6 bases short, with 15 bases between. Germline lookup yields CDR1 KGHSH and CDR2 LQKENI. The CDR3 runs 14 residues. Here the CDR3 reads CASSLQGVVNTIYF. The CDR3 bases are TGTGCCAGCTCGTTACAGGGTGTTGTAAACACCATATATTTT.

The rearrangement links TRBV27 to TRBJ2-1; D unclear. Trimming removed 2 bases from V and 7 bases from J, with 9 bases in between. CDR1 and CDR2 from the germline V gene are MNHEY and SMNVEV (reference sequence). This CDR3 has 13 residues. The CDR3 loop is CASSLNGKNEQFF. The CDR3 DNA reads TGTGCCAGCAGTTTAAATGGTAAAAATGAGCAGTTCTTC.

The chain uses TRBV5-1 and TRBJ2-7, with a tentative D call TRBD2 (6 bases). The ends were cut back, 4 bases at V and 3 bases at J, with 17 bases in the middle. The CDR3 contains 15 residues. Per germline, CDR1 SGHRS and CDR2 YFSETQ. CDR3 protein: CASSVLALPGYEQYF. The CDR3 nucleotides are TGCGCCAGCAGCGTACTAGCTCTCCCGGGCTACGAGCAGTACTTC. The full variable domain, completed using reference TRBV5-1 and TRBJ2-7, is KAGVTQTPRYLIKTRGQQVTLSCSPISGHRSVSWYQQTPGQGLQFLFEYFSETQRNKGNFPGRFSGRQFSNSRSEMNVSTLELGDSALYLCASSVLALPGYEQYFGPGTRLTVT.

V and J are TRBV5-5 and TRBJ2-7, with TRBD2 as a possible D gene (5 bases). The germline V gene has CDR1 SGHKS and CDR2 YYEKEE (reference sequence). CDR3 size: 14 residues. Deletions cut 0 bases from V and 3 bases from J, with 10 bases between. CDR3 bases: TGTGCCAGCAGCTTGGGTTCGGGGTACTACGAGCAGTACTTC. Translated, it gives CASSLGSGYYEQYF.

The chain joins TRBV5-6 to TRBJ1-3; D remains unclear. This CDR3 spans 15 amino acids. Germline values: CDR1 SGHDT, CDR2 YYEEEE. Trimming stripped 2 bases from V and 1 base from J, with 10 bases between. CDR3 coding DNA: TGTGCCAGCAGCTTAGGGAGGACGTCTGGAAACACCATATATTTT. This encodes CASSLGRTSGNTIYF. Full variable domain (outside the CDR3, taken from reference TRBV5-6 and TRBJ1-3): DAGVTQSPTHLIKTRGQQVTLRCSPKSGHDTVSWYQQALGQGPQFIFQYYEEEERQRGNFPDRFSGHQFPNYSSELNVNALLLGDSALYLCASSLGRTSGNTIYFGEGSWLTVV.

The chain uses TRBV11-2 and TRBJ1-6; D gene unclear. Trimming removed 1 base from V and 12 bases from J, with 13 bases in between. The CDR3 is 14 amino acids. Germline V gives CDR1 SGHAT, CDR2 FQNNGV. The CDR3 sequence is CASSLGRLTGPLHF. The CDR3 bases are TGTGCCAGCAGCTTAGGGAGGTTAACGGGACCCCTCCACTTT.

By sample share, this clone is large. The CDR3 sequence: CASSLQDGTTYEQYF. DNA for the CDR3: TGTGCCAGCAGCTTACAAGACGGAACCACCTACGAGCAGTACTTC. This chain links TRBV7-9 with TRBJ2-7; D not resolved. Germline V CDR1 and CDR2: SEHNR, FQNEAQ (reference sequence). Trimming removed 2 bases at V and 2 bases at J, with 13 bases between. CDR3 length: 15 residues.

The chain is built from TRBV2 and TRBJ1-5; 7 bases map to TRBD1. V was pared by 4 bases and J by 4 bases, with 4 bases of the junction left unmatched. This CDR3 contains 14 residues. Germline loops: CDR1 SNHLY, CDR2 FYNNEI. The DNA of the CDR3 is TGTGCCAGCAGTGGGACAGGTTATAATCAGCCCCAGCATTTT. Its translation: CASSGTGYNQPQHF.